This entry is about one T cell receptor (beta chain). No cognate antigen has been identified for it. Base qualities are not at hand, and no much larger clone is one base apart. Participants in the prospective study were aged roughly 18 to 100 years, lived in over 20 United States geographic areas, and enrolled through a virtual design. Cohort assignment in the prospective study relied on participant-reported clinical history from a screening survey and a study questionnaire. Recovered participants in ImmuneRACE Cohort 3 were defined as having two consecutive negative NP/OP PCR tests, clearance from a healthcare professional, or resolution of symptoms. Each participant in the prospective study had whole blood, serum and a nasopharyngeal or oropharyngeal swab collected by mobile phlebotomists. Participants in the prospective study had the option to provide additional blood draws and questionnaires over a roughly two-month period. Blood samples from the prospective study were shipped frozen or at room temperature prior to DNA extraction.

These data originate in a study of blood T cell repertoires in COVID-19 (TCRdb year 2020). Regarding the complete study: Samples from collaborators originated in the United States, Italy and Spain and spanned both the acute and convalescent phases of COVID-19. The material from the prospective study consisted of cDNA or gDNA derived from T cells, B-cell-depleted T cells, or PBMCs. Deeply sampled blood TCRbeta repertoires from subjects exposed to, actively infected with, or recovered from COVID-19 were included in the dataset. The repertoires were released in a freely available public database intended as a resource for research on the immune response to SARS-CoV-2. The samples were drawn from two sources: the first 160 participants of the ongoing ImmuneRACE study, and fewer than 1,500 subjects contributed by 6 global collaborators. A de-identified subject ID, COVID-19 status, age in years and sex were almost always included in the sample metadata. HLA class I and class II types, where available, came from metadata supplied by the sample provider rather than from assay-based typing. On the study overall, not on this receptor specifically: How much clinical and demographic metadata was included differed by source and by participant, and the metadata was provided uncurated.

TCRbeta CDR3 regions were amplified from genomic DNA by means of the immunoSEQ Assay, a bias-controlled multiplex PCR. The authors' analysis ran thus. The number of nucleated cells in each sample was estimated by amplification of reference gene primers within the assay. To quantify the absolute abundance of each unique TCRbeta CDR3 rearrangement, sequence reads were collapsed and filtered. Productive Simpson clonality was computed per sample as the square root of Simpson's diversity index over productive rearrangements. In TCRdb, the immuneACCESS table is reduced to in-frame sequences with V and J assigned. These tables do not hold every clone; where another copy was compared, an unresolved V gene accounts for under half, and the others remain unexplained. V, J and clone size are taken as reported in that table, and D and trimming were inferred from the DNA itself. For this sample there are roughly 380,000 clones; roughly 86% appear just once. 1.3% of the sample lies in the top ten.

The CDR3 holds 13 amino acids from the cysteine to the phenylalanine. The retained sequence is limited to the CDR3, 39 bases, with the frame set at the first base. CDR1 and CDR2 are drawn from the germline V gene: SGHRS, YFSETQ. V is cut back by 4 bases and J by 5 bases, with 6 bases in the junction unmatched. Sample: PBMCs or T cells enriched from blood (not recorded which). The TCR was taken from a man in his thirties or forties who had recovered from COVID-19. The V gene is TRBV5-1 and the J gene is TRBJ2-7; TRBD1 aligns with 7 central bases. The encoded CDR3 is CASSLTGAHEQYF. The sequenced DNA: TGCGCCAGCAGCCTCACAGGGGCGCACGAGCAGTACTTC.